This T cell receptor beta chain was observed in a study of human T cells and chemical hapten exposure. Study-level findings and limits: It should be noted that donors had alopecia, so their immune response may differ from healthy people's.

Each CDR3 protein gets one entry after TCRdb re-called the RACE reads with MiXCR. The repertoire holds some 70,000 distinct CDR3 sequences, with around a tenth as singletons. The sample holds a few counts of this clonotype. Its target is not known. Specified time point: patch test 2, 6 weeks after DPC sensitization. Treatment specified: therapeutic diphenylcyclopropenone sensitization with weekly scalp DPC. Germline V lookup: CDR1 LGHDT, CDR2 YNNKEL (reference sequence). The CDR3 consists of 14 residues. Deletions cut 0 bases from V and 4 bases from J, with 10 bases between. The rearrangement uses TRBV3-1 and TRBJ2-7; TRBD1 might be the D (6 bases). Sequenced material: whole blood, taken in connection with sensitization to the hapten diphenylcyclopropenone (DPC). The TCR originated in a woman between 50 and 59 years old with alopecia areata. Some clones in this sample may be carry-over from other donors' samples. This CDR3 reads CASSQERQVYEQYF. CDR3 bases: TGTGCCAGCAGCCAAGAAAGACAGGTTTACGAGCAGTACTTC.